A selection of T cell receptor beta chains follows, all from one sample in a study of Ad26.COV2.S vaccination and SARS-CoV-2 variants. Sequenced by immunoSEQ multiplex PCR; TCRdb stores in-frame clones only, minus some. Here the sample spans roughly 500,000 clones, 80% to 90% being singletons. The starting material was peripheral blood, obtained in a trial of Ad26.COV2.S vaccine versus placebo. These receptors were obtained from a person aged 18-65 years who received the Ad26.COV2.S COVID-19 vaccine or a placebo. The CDR3 runs from the conserved cysteine through the conserved F or W. D genes are given only for firm matches. Expanded clones get a size class; other rows say once, few or many, or leave the size out.

TRBV29-1 . 11 . CSSQVGDGYTF
TRBV18 TRBD2 16 . CASSPTSGGRDNEQFF
TRBV7-2 . 16 . CASSLWAASSNQPQHF
TRBV7-9 . 13 . CASSLFGWETQYF
TRBV15 . 12 . CATGLQPGELFF
TRBV28 TRBD2 14 . CASWTSGGSYEQYF
TRBV3-1/TRBV3-2 TRBD2 16 . CASSQGRSGDSYEQYF
TRBV11-2 TRBD2 15 . CASSRLAGDQETQYF
TRBV5-1 . 13 . CASRGTGANVLTF
TRBV4-2 . 15 . CASSIGGPALDEQYF
TRBV24-1 TRBD1 13 . CATRRDSSYEQYF
TRBV3-1/TRBV3-2 TRBD2 14 . CASSQGGSDNEQFF
TRBV28 . 14 . CASRWGEANEKLFF
TRBV7-3 . 13 . CASSPGELQTQYF
TRBV5-5 TRBD1 15 . CASSFPRGSTDTQYF
TRBV7-2 . 16 . CASSLAGPDSGNTIYF
TRBV5-1 TRBD2 19 . CASSSLGGQSGSYTDTQYF
TRBV5-1 . 12 once CASSFESSPLHF
TRBV13 . 14 . CASSFFQGLRTIYF
TRBV6-2/TRBV6-3 . 13 . CASSSGSTYGYTF
TRBV28 TRBD1 20 . CASREATGAITFLYNSPLHF
TRBV5-1 . 14 once CASSLAAGWETQYF
TRBV4-3 . 13 once CASSSDTHYGYTF
TRBV9 TRBD1 13 . CASSLGTVSEAFF
TRBV4-2 TRBD2 17 . CASSRWTSGGEGNTQYF
TRBV27 TRBD1 19 . CASSRFGDSRSSYNSPLHF
TRBV3-1/TRBV3-2 . 15 . CASSPQGRDTGELFF
TRBV28 . 13 . CASRDGSEETQYF
TRBV7-2 . 15 . CASSLEGRVDRPQHF
TRBV25-1 . 16 . CASSKAGHAAGNTIYF
TRBV19 . 14 . CASSINRSGNTIYF
TRBV13 . 19 . CASSSQRAAARSGANVLTF
TRBV18 . 14 . CASSLRTDYNEQFF
TRBV7-9 . 15 . CASSLTGPGANVLTF
TRBV7-8 TRBD2 16 . CASSLAPSGNTGELFF
TRBV7-6 . 15 . CASSLGVQSTGELFF
TRBV28 . 14 . CASGTSWANSPLHF
TRBV7-3 . 15 once CASSPERVLNTEAFF
TRBV4-1 . 16 . CASSPKVEGFNQPQHF
TRBV4-1 TRBD2 16 . CASSQGSLAGENEQFF